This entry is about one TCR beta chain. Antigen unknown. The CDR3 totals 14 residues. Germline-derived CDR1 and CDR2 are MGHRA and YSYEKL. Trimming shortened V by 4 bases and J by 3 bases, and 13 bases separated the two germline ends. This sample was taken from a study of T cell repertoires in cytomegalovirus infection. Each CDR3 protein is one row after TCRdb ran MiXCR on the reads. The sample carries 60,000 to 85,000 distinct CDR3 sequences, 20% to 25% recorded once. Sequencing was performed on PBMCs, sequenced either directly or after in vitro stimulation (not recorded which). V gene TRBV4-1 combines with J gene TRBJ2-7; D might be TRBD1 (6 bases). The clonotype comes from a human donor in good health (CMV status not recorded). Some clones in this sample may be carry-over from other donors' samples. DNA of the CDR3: TGCGCCAGCAGCCCACAGGGCTTCGGCTACGAGCAGTACTTC. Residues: CASSPQGFGYEQYF.